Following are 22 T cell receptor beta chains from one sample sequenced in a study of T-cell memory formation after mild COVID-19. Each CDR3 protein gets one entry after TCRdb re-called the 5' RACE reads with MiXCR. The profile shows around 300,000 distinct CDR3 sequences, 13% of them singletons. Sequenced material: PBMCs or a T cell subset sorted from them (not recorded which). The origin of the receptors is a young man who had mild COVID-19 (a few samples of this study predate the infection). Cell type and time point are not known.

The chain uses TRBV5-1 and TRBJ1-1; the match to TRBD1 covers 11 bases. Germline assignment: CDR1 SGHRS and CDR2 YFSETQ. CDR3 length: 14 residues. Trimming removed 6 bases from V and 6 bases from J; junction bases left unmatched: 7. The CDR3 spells CASTVRTGGSEAFF. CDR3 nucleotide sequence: TGCGCCAGCACTGTACGGACAGGGGGCTCTGAAGCTTTCTTT.

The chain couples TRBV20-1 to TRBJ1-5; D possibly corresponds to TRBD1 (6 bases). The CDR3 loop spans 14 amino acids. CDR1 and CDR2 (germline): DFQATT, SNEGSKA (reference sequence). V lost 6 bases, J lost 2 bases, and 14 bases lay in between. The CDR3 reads CSAGRTVGNQPQHF. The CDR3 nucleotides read TGCAGTGCGGGCAGGACAGTGGGCAATCAGCCCCAGCATTTT.

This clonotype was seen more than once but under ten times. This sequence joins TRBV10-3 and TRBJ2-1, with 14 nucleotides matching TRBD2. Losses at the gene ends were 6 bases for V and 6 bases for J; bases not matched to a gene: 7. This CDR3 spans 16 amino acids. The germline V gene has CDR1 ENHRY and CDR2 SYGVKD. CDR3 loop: CAIRGLAGGRPNEQFF. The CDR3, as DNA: TGTGCCATCAGAGGACTAGCGGGGGGCCGACCCAATGAGCAGTTCTTC.

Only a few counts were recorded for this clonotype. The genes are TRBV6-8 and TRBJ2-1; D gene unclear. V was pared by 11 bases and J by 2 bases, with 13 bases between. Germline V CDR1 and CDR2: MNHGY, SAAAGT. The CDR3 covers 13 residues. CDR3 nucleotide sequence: TGTGCCCAAAGACACTTGCCCTACAATGAGCAGTTCTTC. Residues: CAQRHLPYNEQFF.

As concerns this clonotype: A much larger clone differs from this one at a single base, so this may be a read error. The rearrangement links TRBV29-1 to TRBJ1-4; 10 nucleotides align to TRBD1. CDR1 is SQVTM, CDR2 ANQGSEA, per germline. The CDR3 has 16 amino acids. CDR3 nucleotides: TGCAGAGTGACAGGGGGCATAACAGGAACTAATGAAAAACTGTTTTTT. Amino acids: CRVTGGITGTNEKLFF.

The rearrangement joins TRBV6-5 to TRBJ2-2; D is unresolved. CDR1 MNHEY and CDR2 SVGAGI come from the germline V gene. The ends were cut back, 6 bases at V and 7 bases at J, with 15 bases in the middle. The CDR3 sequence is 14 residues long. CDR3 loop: CASSPRTVNGELFF. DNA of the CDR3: TGTGCCAGCAGCCCCAGGACGGTGAACGGGGAGCTGTTTTTT.

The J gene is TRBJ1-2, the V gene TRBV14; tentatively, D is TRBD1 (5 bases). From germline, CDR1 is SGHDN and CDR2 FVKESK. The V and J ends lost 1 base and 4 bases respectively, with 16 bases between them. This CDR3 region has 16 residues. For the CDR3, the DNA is TGTGCCAGCAGCCAAGCTCCTGGGCAGGGAGGCTATGGCTACACCTTC. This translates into CASSQAPGQGGYGYTF.

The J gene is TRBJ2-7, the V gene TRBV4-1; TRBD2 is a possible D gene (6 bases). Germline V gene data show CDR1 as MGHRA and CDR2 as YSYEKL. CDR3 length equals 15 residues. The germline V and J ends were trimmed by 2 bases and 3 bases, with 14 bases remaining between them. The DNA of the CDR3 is TGCGCCAGCAGCCAACCAGGGATCGGGGGCTACGAGCAGTACTTC. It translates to CASSQPGIGGYEQYF.

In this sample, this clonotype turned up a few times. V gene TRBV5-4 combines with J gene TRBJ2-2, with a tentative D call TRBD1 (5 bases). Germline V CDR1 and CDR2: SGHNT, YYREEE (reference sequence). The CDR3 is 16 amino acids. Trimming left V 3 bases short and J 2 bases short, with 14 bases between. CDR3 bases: TGTGCCAGCAGCTCGGACATACCGTTAAACACCGGGGAGCTGTTTTTT. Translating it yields CASSSDIPLNTGELFF.

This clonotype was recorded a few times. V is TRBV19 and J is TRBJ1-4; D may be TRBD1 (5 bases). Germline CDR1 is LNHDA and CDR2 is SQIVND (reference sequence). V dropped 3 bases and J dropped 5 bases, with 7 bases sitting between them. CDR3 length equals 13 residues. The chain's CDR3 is CASSMGENEKLFF. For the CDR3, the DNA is TGTGCCAGTAGTATGGGGGAGAATGAAAAACTGTTTTTT.

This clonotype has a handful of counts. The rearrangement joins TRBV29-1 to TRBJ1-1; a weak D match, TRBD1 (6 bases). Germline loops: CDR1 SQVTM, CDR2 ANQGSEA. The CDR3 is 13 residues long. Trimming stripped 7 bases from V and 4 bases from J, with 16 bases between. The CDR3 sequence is CSGFRGGVTEAFF. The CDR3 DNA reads TGCAGCGGTTTCAGGGGTGGGGTCACTGAAGCTTTCTTT.

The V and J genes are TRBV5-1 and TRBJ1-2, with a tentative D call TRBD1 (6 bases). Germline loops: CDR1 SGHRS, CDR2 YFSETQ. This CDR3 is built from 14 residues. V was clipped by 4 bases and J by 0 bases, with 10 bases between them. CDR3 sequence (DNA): TGCGCCAGCAGCGTCCGGGACACTAACTATGGCTACACCTTC. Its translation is CASSVRDTNYGYTF.

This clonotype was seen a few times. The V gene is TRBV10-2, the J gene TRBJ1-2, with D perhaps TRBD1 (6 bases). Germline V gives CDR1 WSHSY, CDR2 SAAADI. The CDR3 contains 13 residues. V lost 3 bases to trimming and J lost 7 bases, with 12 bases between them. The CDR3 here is CASSDTRGAGYTF. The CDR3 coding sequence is TGCGCCAGCAGTGACACAAGGGGGGCTGGCTACACCTTC.

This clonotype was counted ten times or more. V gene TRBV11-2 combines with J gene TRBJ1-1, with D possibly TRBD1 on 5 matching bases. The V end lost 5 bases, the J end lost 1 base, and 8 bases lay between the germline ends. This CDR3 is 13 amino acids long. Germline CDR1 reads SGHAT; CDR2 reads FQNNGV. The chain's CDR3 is CASSADRNTEAFF. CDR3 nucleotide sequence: TGTGCCAGCAGCGCAGACAGGAACACTGAAGCTTTCTTT.

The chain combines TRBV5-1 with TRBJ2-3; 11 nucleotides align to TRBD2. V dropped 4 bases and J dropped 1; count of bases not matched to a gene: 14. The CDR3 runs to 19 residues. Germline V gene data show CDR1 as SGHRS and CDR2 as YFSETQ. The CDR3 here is CASSRSGLRGLAGTDTQYF. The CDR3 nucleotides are TGCGCCAGCAGCCGATCGGGTCTTAGGGGACTAGCGGGCACAGATACGCAGTATTTT.

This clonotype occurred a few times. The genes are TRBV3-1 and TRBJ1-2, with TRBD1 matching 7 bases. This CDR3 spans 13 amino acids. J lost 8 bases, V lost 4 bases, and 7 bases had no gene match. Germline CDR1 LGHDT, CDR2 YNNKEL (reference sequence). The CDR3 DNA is TGTGCCAGCAGCCTCTCCCTGGACAGGGGCTACACCTTC. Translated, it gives CASSLSLDRGYTF.

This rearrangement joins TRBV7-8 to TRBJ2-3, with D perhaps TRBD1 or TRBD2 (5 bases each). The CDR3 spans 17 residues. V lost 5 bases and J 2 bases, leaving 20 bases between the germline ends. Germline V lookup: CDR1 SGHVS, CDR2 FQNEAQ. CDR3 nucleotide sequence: TGTGCCAGCAGCAAACGGGACCCCGGCCCCGTCACAGATACGCAGTATTTT. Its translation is CASSKRDPGPVTDTQYF.

DNA for the CDR3: TGTGCCAGCAGCCGTACACTCACAGATACGCAGTATTTT. It yields the protein CASSRTLTDTQYF. The chain links TRBV3-1 to TRBJ2-3, with unresolved D. V was clipped by 4 bases and J by 2 bases, with 7 bases between them. This CDR3 is 13 amino acids long. The germline V gene has CDR1 LGHDT and CDR2 YNNKEL (reference sequence).

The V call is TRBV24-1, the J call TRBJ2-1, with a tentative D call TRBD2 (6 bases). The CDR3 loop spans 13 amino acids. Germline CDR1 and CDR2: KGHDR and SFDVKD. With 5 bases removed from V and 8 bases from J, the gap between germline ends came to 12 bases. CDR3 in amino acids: CATSGSSSDEQFF. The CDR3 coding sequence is TGTGCCACCAGTGGCTCCTCTAGCGATGAGCAGTTCTTC.

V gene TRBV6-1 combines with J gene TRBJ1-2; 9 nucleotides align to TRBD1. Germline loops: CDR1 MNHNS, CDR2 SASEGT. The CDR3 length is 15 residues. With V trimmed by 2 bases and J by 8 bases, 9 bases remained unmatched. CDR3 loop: CASSETAGTGIGYTF. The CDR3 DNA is TGTGCCAGCAGTGAAACAGCCGGGACAGGGATCGGCTACACCTTC.

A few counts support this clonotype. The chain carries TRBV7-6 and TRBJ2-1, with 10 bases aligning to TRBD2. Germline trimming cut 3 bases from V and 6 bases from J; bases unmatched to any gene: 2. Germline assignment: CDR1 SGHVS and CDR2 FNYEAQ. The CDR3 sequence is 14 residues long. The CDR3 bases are TGTGCCAGCAGCTTTAGCGGGGGGATCAATGAGCAGTTCTTC. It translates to CASSFSGGINEQFF. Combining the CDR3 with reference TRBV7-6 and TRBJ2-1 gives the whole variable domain GAGVSQSPRYKVTKRGQDVALRCDPISGHVSLYWYRQALGQGPEFLTYFNYEAQQDKSGLPNDRFSAERPEGSISTLTIQRTEQRDSAMYRCASSFSGGINEQFFGPGTRLTVL.

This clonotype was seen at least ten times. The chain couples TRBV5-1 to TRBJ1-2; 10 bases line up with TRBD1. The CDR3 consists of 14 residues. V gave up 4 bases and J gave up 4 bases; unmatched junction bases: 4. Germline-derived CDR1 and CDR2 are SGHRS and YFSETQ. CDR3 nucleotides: TGCGCCAGCAGCCCGGGACAGGGGTTCTATGGCTACACCTTC. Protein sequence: CASSPGQGFYGYTF.